This T cell receptor (beta chain) originates from a study of cytomegalovirus exposure and HLA in healthy donors. Study as a whole: There were fewer than 130 million unique TCR beta sequences, drawn from about 200 million T cells, in an earlier analysis.

It was with 60 Vbeta and 13 Jbeta primers that the PCR ran. TCRdb keeps only in-frame clones here, not all; method: immunoSEQ multiplex PCR. The sample lists tens of thousands of clones; about 8% were seen once. A note on this clone: Antigen: not known.

The CDR3 contains 11 residues. Germline V CDR1 and CDR2: MNHNY, SVGAGI (reference sequence). Trimming took off 1 base at V and 8 bases at J, with 2 bases between the two ends. General study points: The study listed about 150 cytomegalovirus-associated TCR beta chains.

The chain has TRBV6-6 and TRBJ1-4, with D uncertain. Sequencing used PBMCs. This receptor was obtained from a man in his forties or fifties in good health and CMV-seronegative. In DNA, the CDR3 is TGTGCCAGCAGTTACTTAGAAAAACTGTTTTTT. Translation gives CASSYLEKLFF.